These 10 T cell receptor beta chains were sequenced from one sample in a study of Graves' ophthalmopathy and Graves' hyperthyroidism. For repertoire sequencing, the TCR beta CDR3 regions were amplified from RNA transcripts. Second-round multiplex PCR came after a first-round RT-PCR that employed HTBI primers. In TCRdb, the multiplex PCR reads were re-called with MiXCR into one record per CDR3 protein. The table has hundreds of thousands of distinct CDR3 sequences, over 40% seen once. The sample taken for sequencing was peripheral blood. These receptors were taken from an adult man with Graves' ophthalmopathy.

This clonotype was seen repeatedly, ten times or more. The chain recombines TRBV7-9 with TRBJ1-1, with D possibly being TRBD1 (6 bases). The V end was cut by 1 base, the J end by 0 bases, with 9 bases between. This CDR3 is 15 amino acids long. The germline CDR1 and CDR2 sequences are SEHNR and FQNEAQ (reference sequence). The CDR3 loop reads CASSLDQGLNTEAFF. CDR3 nucleotide sequence: TGTGCCAGCAGCTTAGATCAGGGGCTGAACACTGAAGCTTTCTTT.

This clonotype was seen more than once but under ten times. The CDR3 loop is CASTHLGAYGYTF. Here the CDR3 DNA reads TGTGCCAGCACCCACCTCGGGGCCTATGGCTACACCTTC. The V gene is TRBV6-6, the J gene TRBJ1-2; possible D gene TRBD1, 5 bases. This CDR3 contains 13 residues. Per germline, CDR1 MNHNY and CDR2 SVGAGI (reference sequence). Trimming removed 7 bases from V and 4 bases from J, with 13 bases in between.

V usage is TRBV25-1 and J usage is TRBJ1-1, with D possibly TRBD1 on 6 matching bases. This CDR3 is built from 19 residues. Germline CDR1 and CDR2: MGHDK and SYGVNS. V lost 6 bases to trimming and J lost 0 bases, with 26 bases between them. This CDR3 is CASSLGGNRVRALNTEAFF. The CDR3 bases are TGTGCCAGCAGCTTGGGGGGGAACAGGGTGCGGGCCTTGAACACTGAAGCTTTCTTT. The full variable domain, with the rest looked up from reference TRBV25-1 and TRBJ1-1, is EADIYQTPRYLVIGTGKKITLECSQTMGHDKMYWYQQDPGMELHLIHYSYGVNSTEKGDLSSESTVSRIRTEHFPLTLESARPSHTSQYLCASSLGGNRVRALNTEAFFGQGTRLTVV.

The chain carries TRBV10-3 and TRBJ2-5; 8 positions agree with TRBD1. V shed 7 bases, J shed 0 bases, and the junction held 10 bases outside the gene matches. CDR1 ENHRY and CDR2 SYGVKD come from the germline V gene. The length of the CDR3 is 16 residues. The CDR3 DNA sequence: TGTGCCATCAAGGGAGGACAGGGCTCGTACCAAGAGACCCAGTACTTC. It encodes CAIKGGQGSYQETQYF.

The CDR3 DNA sequence: TGTGCCAGCAGTGGTGAGGCGGGGGGCACATATAACAATCAGCCCCAGCATTTT. As protein: CASSGEAGGTYNNQPQHF. The genes are TRBV2 and TRBJ1-5, with D maybe TRBD1 (6 bases). The CDR3 sequence is 18 residues long. Germline lookup yields CDR1 SNHLY and CDR2 FYNNEI. Trimming took off 4 bases at V and 3 bases at J, with 22 bases between the two ends.

This clonotype was seen only once. The V call is TRBV5-4, the J call TRBJ2-2; 8 bases match TRBD1. CDR1 is SGHNT and CDR2 is YYREEE in the germline V gene (reference sequence). The CDR3 is 15 amino acids. V lost 6 bases and J lost 4; bases outside the gene matches: 8. This chain's CDR3 is CASIPDRVRTGELFF. CDR3 bases: TGTGCCAGCATCCCGGACAGGGTGCGCACCGGGGAGCTGTTTTTT.

There are many counts of this clonotype. The genes are TRBV12-3 or TRBV12-4 and TRBJ1-1; D gene unclear. Trimming removed 1 base from V and 10 bases from J, with 7 bases in between. The CDR3 totals 11 residues. As DNA, the CDR3 is TGTGCCAGCAGTTTAGGCCAGAGAGCTTTCTTT. It translates to CASSLGQRAFF.

This clonotype was seen at least ten times. Sequence at one end of the junction differs from germline and may be a read error. CDR3 sequence: CASSLAGAGGYTF. The DNA for the CDR3 is TGTGCCAGCAGCCTAGCGGGGGCAGGAGGCTACACCTTC. This chain uses TRBV7-9 with TRBJ1-2, with a weak D call TRBD1 (6 bases). Looked up from germline, CDR1 is SEHNR and CDR2 is FQNEAQ (reference sequence). This CDR3 has 13 residues.

This clonotype has just a few counts. The rearrangement links TRBV9 to TRBJ1-1; no reliable D call. V was clipped by 4 bases and J by 1 base, with 11 bases between them. Germline V gene data show CDR1 as SGDLS and CDR2 as YYNGEE. The CDR3 is 14 residues long. For the CDR3, the DNA is TGTGCCAGCAGCCCCTCTCCGGCGAACACTGAAGCTTTCTTT. This encodes CASSPSPANTEAFF.

This clonotype showed up many times. The chain carries TRBV24-1 and TRBJ2-2; perhaps TRBD2 as D (6 bases). CDR3 length equals 14 residues. The V gene lost 4 bases and the J gene lost 7 bases, with 12 bases spanning the gap. Germline V gene lookup returns CDR1 KGHDR and CDR2 SFDVKD. The DNA for the CDR3 is TGTGCCACCAGTGACCAGGACTACAACGGGGAGCTGTTTTTT. It codes for CATSDQDYNGELFF.